One TCR beta chain is described in this entry. The data stem from a study of response to subunit inactivated influenza vaccine. MiXCR, run by TCRdb on the RT-PCR reads, gives a single entry per CDR3 protein. Of just under 550,000 distinct CDR3 sequences listed, around a quarter are singletons. V was trimmed by 2 bases and J by 0 bases, leaving 9 bases between them. The CDR3 is made up of 15 amino acids. In germline, CDR1 is SGHKS, CDR2 YYEKEE (reference sequence). The same data also contributed to another study, on T cells expressing NK-cell markers. That publication notes: The TCR beta cDNA came from 5'RACE template switching with UMIs.

This sequence originates from a man aged 50 to 60 who received an inactivated influenza vaccine. This chain joins TRBV5-5 and TRBJ2-1, with a possible D match to TRBD1 (6 bases). The specimen was CD4+ T cells sorted from PBMCs, collected approximately 12 days after vaccination. The CDR3 coding sequence is TGTGCCAGCAGCTTTGAACAGGGCTCCTACAATGAGCAGTTCTTC. This encodes CASSFEQGSYNEQFF.